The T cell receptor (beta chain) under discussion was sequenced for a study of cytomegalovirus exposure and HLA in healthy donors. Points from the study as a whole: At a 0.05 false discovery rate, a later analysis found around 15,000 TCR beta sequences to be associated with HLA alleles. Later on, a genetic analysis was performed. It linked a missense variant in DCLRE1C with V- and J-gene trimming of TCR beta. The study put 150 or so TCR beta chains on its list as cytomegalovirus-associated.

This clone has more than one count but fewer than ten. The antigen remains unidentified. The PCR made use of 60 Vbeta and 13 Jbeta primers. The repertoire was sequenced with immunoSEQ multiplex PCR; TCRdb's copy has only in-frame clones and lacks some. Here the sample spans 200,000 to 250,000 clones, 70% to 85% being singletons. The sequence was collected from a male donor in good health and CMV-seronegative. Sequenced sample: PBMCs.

The CDR3 DNA is TGTGCCAGCAGCTTGAGAGTCCGGGGACTCATGAACACTGAAGCTTTCTTT. The encoded protein is CASSLRVRGLMNTEAFF. The rearrangement joins TRBV5-6 to TRBJ1-1; the D gene is possibly TRBD1 (5 bases). Per the germline V gene, CDR1 is SGHDT and CDR2 is YYEEEE. Between the trimmed V and J ends, which lost 1 base and 0 bases, there was a span of 16 bases. The CDR3 is made up of 17 amino acids.